The 16 T cell receptor beta chains presented below share a single source sample, sequenced in a study of shared clonotypes between healthy human individuals. Clones were sequenced by immunoSEQ multiplex PCR, and TCRdb holds only the in-frame ones, with some missing. The sample has 2.3 million or so clones; 90% to 95% are singletons. Input material: naive CD4+ T cells from PBMCs. Noted subset: CD45RA+ positively selected. Source of these receptors: a man aged 18 to 29 in good health. Some clones in this sample may be carry-over from other donors' samples.

The gene calls are TRBV4-1 and TRBJ2-2; 10 positions agree with TRBD2. The CDR3 sequence is 16 residues long. Germline lookup yields CDR1 MGHRA and CDR2 YSYEKL. Trimming took 1 base from V and 1 from J; bases not matched to a gene: 0. The CDR3: CASSQGLAGNTGELFF. The CDR3 DNA is TGCGCCAGCAGCCAAGGACTAGCGGGGAACACCGGGGAGCTGTTTTTT.

In DNA, the CDR3 is TGTGCCACCCTGAGGTGGCGGGAGCCCTACGAGCAGTACTTC. This codes for CATLRWREPYEQYF. V usage is TRBV19 and J usage is TRBJ2-7; 7 bases agree with TRBD2. The germline gives CDR1 LNHDA, CDR2 SQIVND (reference sequence). Trimming took 10 bases from V and 2 from J; bases not matched to a gene: 11. CDR3 size: 14 residues.

This chain joins TRBV4-2 and TRBJ2-1; TRBD1 is a possible D gene (5 bases). Germline V gene lookup returns CDR1 LGHNA and CDR2 YNFKEQ. V was shortened by 0 bases and J by 8 bases, with 17 bases between the two germline ends. This CDR3 is 16 amino acids long. The CDR3 is CASSQDLTLDSDEQFF. For the CDR3, the DNA is TGTGCCAGCAGCCAAGATCTAACCTTAGACAGCGATGAGCAGTTCTTC.

This chain connects TRBV6-1 to TRBJ2-7, with 9 bases matching TRBD2. This CDR3 is built from 15 residues. Germline assignment: CDR1 MNHNS and CDR2 SASEGT. The trim removed 2 bases at V and 9 bases at J, leaving 11 bases unmatched. In DNA form, the CDR3 reads TGTGCCAGCAGTGAAAGTTGGCGGGAGGGCCGAGCGCAGTACTTC. Encoded protein: CASSESWREGRAQYF.

The chain recombines TRBV7-7 with TRBJ2-1; possibly TRBD1 for D (6 bases). CDR3 length: 14 residues. CDR1 and CDR2 from the germline V gene are SSHAT and FNYEAQ (reference sequence). Trimming left V 5 bases short and J 7 bases short, with 15 bases between. CDR3 sequence: CASSVGPQGNEQFF. Written as DNA, the CDR3 is TGTGCCAGCAGCGTGGGACCCCAGGGGAATGAGCAGTTCTTC. Drawing the rest from reference TRBV7-7 and TRBJ2-1, the complete variable domain is GAGVSQSPRYKVTKRGQDVTLRCDPISSHATLYWYQQALGQGPEFLTYFNYEAQPDKSGLPSDRFSAERPEGSISTLTIQRTEQRDSAMYRCASSVGPQGNEQFFGPGTRLTVL.

As regards this clone: Other DNA sequences in the same sample also yield this CDR3. The chain has TRBV29-1 and TRBJ2-1; no clear D. The CDR3 has 12 amino acids. V lost 3 bases and J 1 base, leaving 4 bases between the germline ends. Germline CDR1 is SQVTM and CDR2 is ANQGSEA. The CDR3 is CSVEGSYNEQFF. DNA of the CDR3: TGCAGCGTTGAGGGGTCCTACAATGAGCAGTTCTTC.

V and J are TRBV7-2 and TRBJ1-3; tentatively, D is TRBD1 (5 bases). V dropped 1 base and J dropped 3 bases, with 19 bases sitting between them. This CDR3 contains 18 residues. The germline gives CDR1 SGHTA, CDR2 FQGNSA. CDR3 coding DNA: TGTGCCAGCAGCTTAGGAAGGCCCGGGGGAGGGTATGGAAACACCATATATTTT. Protein: CASSLGRPGGGYGNTIYF. The variable domain in full, completed from reference TRBV7-2 and TRBJ1-3, reads GAGVSQSPSNKVTEKGKDVELRCDPISGHTALYWYRQSLGQGLEFLIYFQGNSAPDKSGLPSDRFSAERTGGSVSTLTIQRTQQEDSAVYLCASSLGRPGGGYGNTIYFGEGSWLTVV.

This chain connects TRBV5-1 to TRBJ1-2, with a possible D match to TRBD1 (5 bases). V was clipped by 3 bases and J by 4 bases, with 16 bases between them. CDR1 is SGHRS, CDR2 YFSETQ, per germline. There are 15 residues in the CDR3. CDR3 in amino acids: CASSSLAGTGYGYTF. The CDR3 DNA sequence: TGCGCCAGCAGCTCCTTAGCAGGGACGGGCTATGGCTACACCTTC.

The rearrangement joins TRBV6-6 to TRBJ2-5; 12 bases match TRBD2. Germline CDR1 reads MNHNY; CDR2 reads SVGAGI (reference sequence). V shed 8 bases, J shed 4 bases, and the junction held 2 bases outside the gene matches. The CDR3 runs 13 residues. The chain's CDR3 is CASQLAGGETQYF. The CDR3 DNA is TGTGCCAGCCAACTAGCGGGAGGAGAGACCCAGTACTTC.

The rearrangement links TRBV29-1 to TRBJ1-5, with D unclear. V was clipped by 4 bases and J by 5 bases, with 15 bases between them. CDR3 length equals 14 residues. The germline V gene has CDR1 SQVTM and CDR2 ANQGSEA. In nucleotides, the CDR3 is TGCAGCGTTGCTGGATGGGGTCGGGATCAGCCCCAGCATTTT. Translating gives CSVAGWGRDQPQHF.

The chain links TRBV19 to TRBJ2-3; tentatively, D is TRBD2 (5 bases). The germline V gene encodes CDR1 LNHDA and CDR2 SQIVND (reference sequence). The CDR3 sequence is 13 residues long. Trimming took off 3 bases at V and 1 base at J, with 5 bases between the two ends. CDR3 in DNA: TGTGCCAGTAGTATGAGGGGCACAGATACGCAGTATTTT. Encoded protein: CASSMRGTDTQYF.

The chain joins TRBV6-6 to TRBJ1-5; 8 bases line up with TRBD1. V lost 4 bases and J lost 6; bases outside the gene matches: 11. CDR1 MNHNY and CDR2 SVGAGI come from the germline V gene (reference sequence). This CDR3 has 16 amino acids. CDR3 DNA: TGTGCCAGCAGTTTCCCTCAGGGGGCCCCGGGTCAGCCCCAGCATTTT. Amino acid sequence: CASSFPQGAPGQPQHF.

This clone is a singleton in its sample. The junction differs from germline at one of its ends, possibly a read error. The same CDR3 also results from other DNA sequences found in this sample. The chain joins TRBV25-1 to TRBJ1-1; D is unresolved. The CDR3 covers 14 residues. Germline assignment: CDR1 MGHDK and CDR2 SYGVNS. CDR3 in DNA: TGTGCTAGCAGTGACAACTTCGTGAACACTGAAGCTTTCTTT. Its protein is CASSDNFVNTEAFF.

The gene calls are TRBV5-1 and TRBJ2-3, with TRBD1 matching 7 bases. Germline V gene data show CDR1 as SGHRS and CDR2 as YFSETQ. V lost 2 bases to trimming and J lost 4 bases; unmatched junction nucleotides: 7. This CDR3 is 15 amino acids long. The CDR3 protein is CASSFGTAVADTQYF. CDR3 coding DNA: TGCGCCAGCAGCTTCGGGACAGCTGTCGCAGATACGCAGTATTTT.

The V and J genes are TRBV7-3 and TRBJ2-7; D not resolved. Germline V gene data show CDR1 as SGHTA and CDR2 as FQGTGA. V lost 5 bases, J lost 5 bases, and 13 bases lay in between. The CDR3 loop spans 13 amino acids. CDR3 nucleotide sequence: TGTGCCAGCAGCCGGTCCAAGGGTAACGAGCAGTACTTC. Its protein product is CASSRSKGNEQYF.

The rearrangement uses TRBV19 and TRBJ2-5; D is uncertain. The CDR3 covers 13 residues. Trimming took 10 bases from V and 4 from J, leaving 16 bases between them. Germline V gene data show CDR1 as LNHDA and CDR2 as SQIVND (reference sequence). The CDR3 DNA follows: TGTGCCACAATCGGAAATGGCGGAGAGACCCAGTACTTC. Protein sequence: CATIGNGGETQYF.